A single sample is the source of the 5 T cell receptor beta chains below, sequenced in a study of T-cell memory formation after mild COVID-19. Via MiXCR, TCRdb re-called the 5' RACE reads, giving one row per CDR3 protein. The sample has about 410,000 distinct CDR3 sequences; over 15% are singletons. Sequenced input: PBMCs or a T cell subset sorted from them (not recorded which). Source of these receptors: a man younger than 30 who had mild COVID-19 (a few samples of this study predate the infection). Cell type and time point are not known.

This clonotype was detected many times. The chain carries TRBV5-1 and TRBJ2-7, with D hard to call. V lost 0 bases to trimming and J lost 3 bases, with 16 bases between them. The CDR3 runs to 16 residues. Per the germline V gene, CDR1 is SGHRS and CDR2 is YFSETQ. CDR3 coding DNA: TGCGCCAGCAGCTTGGGCCCGGGCAAAAGCATCTACGAGCAGTACTTC. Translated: CASSLGPGKSIYEQYF.

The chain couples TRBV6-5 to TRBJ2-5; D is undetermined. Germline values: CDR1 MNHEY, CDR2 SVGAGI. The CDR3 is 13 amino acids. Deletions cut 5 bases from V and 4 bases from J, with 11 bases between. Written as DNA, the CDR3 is TGTGCCAGCAGTGACGGTGGGCGAGAGACCCAGTACTTC. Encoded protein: CASSDGGRETQYF.

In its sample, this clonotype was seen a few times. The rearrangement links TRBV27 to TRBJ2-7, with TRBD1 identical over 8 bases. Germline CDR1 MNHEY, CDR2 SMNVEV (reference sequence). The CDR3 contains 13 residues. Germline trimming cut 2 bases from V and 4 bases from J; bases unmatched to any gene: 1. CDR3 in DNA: TGTGCCAGCAGTTTACGACAGGGGTACGAGCAGTACGTC. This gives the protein CASSLRQGYEQYV.

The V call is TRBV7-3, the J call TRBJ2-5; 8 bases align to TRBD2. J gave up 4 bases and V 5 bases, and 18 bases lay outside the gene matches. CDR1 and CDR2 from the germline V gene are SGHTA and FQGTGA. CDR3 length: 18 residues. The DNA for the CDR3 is TGTGCCAGCAGCCGAACGACGTACCGGGCGGGGGGCGGAGAGACCCAGTACTTC. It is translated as CASSRTTYRAGGGETQYF.

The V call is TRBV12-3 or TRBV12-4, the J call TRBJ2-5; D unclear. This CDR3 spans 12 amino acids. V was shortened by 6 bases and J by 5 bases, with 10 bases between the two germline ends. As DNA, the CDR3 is TGTGCCAGCAGAGATGCACGGGAGACCCAGTACTTC. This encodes CASRDARETQYF.